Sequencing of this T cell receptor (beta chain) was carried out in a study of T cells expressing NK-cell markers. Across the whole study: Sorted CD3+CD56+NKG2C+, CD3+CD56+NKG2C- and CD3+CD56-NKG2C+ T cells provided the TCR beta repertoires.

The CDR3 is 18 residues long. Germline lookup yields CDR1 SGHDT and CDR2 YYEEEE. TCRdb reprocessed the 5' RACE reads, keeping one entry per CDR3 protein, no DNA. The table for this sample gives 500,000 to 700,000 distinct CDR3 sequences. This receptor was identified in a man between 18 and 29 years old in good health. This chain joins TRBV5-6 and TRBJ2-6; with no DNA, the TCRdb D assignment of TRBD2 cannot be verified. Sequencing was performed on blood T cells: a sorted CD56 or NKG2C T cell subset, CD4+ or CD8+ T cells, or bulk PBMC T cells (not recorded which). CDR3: CASSLGDLALSGANVLTF.